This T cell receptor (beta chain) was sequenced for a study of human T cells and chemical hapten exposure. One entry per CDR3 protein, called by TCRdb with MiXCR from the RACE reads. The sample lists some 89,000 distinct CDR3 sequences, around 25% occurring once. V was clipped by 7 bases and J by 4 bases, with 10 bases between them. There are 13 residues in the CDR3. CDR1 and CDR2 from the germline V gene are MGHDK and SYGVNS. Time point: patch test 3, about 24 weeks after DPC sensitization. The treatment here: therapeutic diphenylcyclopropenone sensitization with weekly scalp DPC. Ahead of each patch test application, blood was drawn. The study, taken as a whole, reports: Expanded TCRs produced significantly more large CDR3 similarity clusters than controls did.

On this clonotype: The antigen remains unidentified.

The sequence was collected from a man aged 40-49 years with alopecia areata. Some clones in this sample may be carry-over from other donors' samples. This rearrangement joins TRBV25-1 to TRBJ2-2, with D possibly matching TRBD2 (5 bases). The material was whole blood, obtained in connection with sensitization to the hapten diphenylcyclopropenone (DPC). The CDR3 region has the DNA TGTGCCAGCAATGAGCGGTGCACCGGGGAGCTGTTTTTT. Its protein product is CASNERCTGELFF.